The source of this T cell receptor (beta chain) is a study of blood T cell repertoires in COVID-19. Produced via immunoSEQ multiplex PCR; TCRdb's table is partial and in-frame only. This table has roughly 190,000 clones, about 80% appearing once. The CDR3 runs 14 residues. Deletions cut 3 bases from V and 4 bases from J, with 13 bases between. Per the germline V gene, CDR1 is DFQATT and CDR2 is SNEGSKA (reference sequence). This chain joins TRBV20-1 and TRBJ1-3, with D unresolved. The sequence derives from a woman aged 60 to 75 with acute COVID-19. The sample consisted of PBMCs or T cells enriched from blood (not recorded which). The CDR3 here is CSASDPQRGNTIYF. The CDR3 nucleotides read TGCAGTGCTAGTGACCCCCAGAGGGGAAACACCATATATTTT.